Following are 18 T cell receptor beta chains from one sample sequenced in a study of OX40 agonist ivuxolimab in advanced cancers. Only in-frame clones appear in the TCRdb table, and some are missing; sequencing was by immunoSEQ multiplex PCR. The data show 10,000 to 15,000 clones, approximately 78% seen once. The sequencing here drew on CD4+ or CD8+ T cells sorted from blood, taken in a trial of the OX40 agonist ivuxolimab. Source of these receptors: an adult with an advanced solid tumor such as melanoma, head and neck, liver or kidney cancer.

The gene calls are TRBV28 and TRBJ1-5; 10 bases agree with TRBD1. This CDR3 region has 17 residues. CDR1 and CDR2 from the germline V gene are MDHEN and SYDVKM. V gave up 6 bases and J gave up 4 bases; unmatched junction bases: 12. CDR3 amino acids: CASSPGQGPAHNQPQHF. The CDR3 DNA reads TGTGCCAGCAGCCCGGGACAGGGGCCCGCGCATAATCAGCCCCAGCATTTT.

This rearrangement joins TRBV4-1 to TRBJ2-1; D remains unclear. The germline gives CDR1 MGHRA, CDR2 YSYEKL. This CDR3 has 15 residues. Trimming took off 0 bases at V and 0 bases at J, with 6 bases between the two ends. The CDR3 nucleotides are TGCGCCAGCAGCCAAGATCCCCGCTCCTACAATGAGCAGTTCTTC. Protein sequence: CASSQDPRSYNEQFF.

The genes are TRBV6-1 and TRBJ2-7; D call uncertain. The V end lost 3 bases, the J end lost 1 base, and 7 bases lay between the germline ends. The CDR3 sequence is 13 residues long. From germline, CDR1 is MNHNS and CDR2 SASEGT. The CDR3 is CASSEGESYEQYF. For the CDR3, the DNA is TGTGCCAGCAGTGAGGGTGAGTCCTACGAGCAGTACTTC.

J is TRBJ1-2 and V is TRBV6-5; D might be TRBD1 (6 bases). The V gene lost 5 bases and the J gene lost 8 bases, with 18 bases spanning the gap. The CDR3 is 14 residues long. CDR1 and CDR2 from the germline V gene are MNHEY and SVGAGI. This chain's CDR3 is CASSLQRGGQGYTF. The CDR3 coding sequence is TGTGCCAGCAGTCTACAGAGGGGGGGGCAAGGCTACACCTTC.

The chain carries TRBV7-9 and TRBJ2-7, with 7 bases that match TRBD2. The trim removed 5 bases at V and 2 bases at J, leaving 12 bases unmatched. Germline CDR1 reads SEHNR; CDR2 reads FQNEAQ (reference sequence). There are 16 residues in the CDR3. The CDR3 bases are TGTGCCAGCAGCCCAACACCCCTAGCGGCCACCTACGAGCAGTACTTC. This gives the protein CASSPTPLAATYEQYF.

This clone showed up just once. The rearrangement joins TRBV7-8 to TRBJ2-1, with D perhaps matching TRBD1 (6 bases). Trimming took off 6 bases at V and 0 bases at J, with 18 bases between the two ends. Germline assignment: CDR1 SGHVS and CDR2 FQNEAQ. This CDR3 contains 17 residues. The CDR3 bases are TGTGCCAGCAGTCCATGGAACAGGGTTTCCTCCTACAATGAGCAGTTCTTC. Residues: CASSPWNRVSSYNEQFF.

The genes are TRBV15 and TRBJ2-7; no clear D gene. The CDR3 extends over 12 amino acids. Germline V lookup: CDR1 LNHNV, CDR2 YYDKDF (reference sequence). V was clipped by 0 bases and J by 6 bases, with 6 bases between them. The CDR3 protein is CATSRDLFEQYF. The CDR3 DNA is TGTGCCACCAGCAGAGATTTGTTCGAGCAGTACTTC.

The table lists this clone with a few counts. The J gene is TRBJ2-7, the V gene TRBV7-9; 8 nucleotides line up with TRBD2. CDR3 size: 14 residues. V shed 6 bases and J 5 bases; nucleotides not matched to a gene: 9. Germline values: CDR1 SEHNR, CDR2 FQNEAQ (reference sequence). CDR3 region: CASRPAGATNEQYF. The CDR3 DNA sequence: TGTGCCAGCAGACCAGCGGGAGCAACGAACGAGCAGTACTTC.

The chain combines TRBV5-4 with TRBJ2-1; unclear D gene. Germline CDR1 is SGHNT and CDR2 is YYREEE (reference sequence). CDR3 length: 11 amino acids. V was clipped by 1 base and J by 6 bases, with 2 bases between them. The CDR3 nucleotides are TGTGCCAGCAGCTTGATCAATGAGCAGTTCTTC. Amino acid sequence: CASSLINEQFF. Together with reference TRBV5-4 and TRBJ2-1, the CDR3 gives the full variable domain: ETGVTQSPTHLIKTRGQQVTLRCSSQSGHNTVSWYQQALGQGPQFIFQYYREEENGRGNFPPRFSGLQFPNYSSELNVNALELDDSALYLCASSLINEQFFGPGTRLTVL.

This clone was seen only a few times. The CDR3 nucleotides are TGTGCCAGCAGCGTAGTAGGTGGGACAGGTTTGTTCCTCCCTGGAAACACCATATATTTT. Amino acids: CASSVVGGTGLFLPGNTIYF. This rearrangement joins TRBV9 to TRBJ1-3; 8 nucleotides match TRBD1. J lost 2 bases, V lost 0 bases, and 16 bases had no gene match. This CDR3 spans 20 amino acids. The germline gives CDR1 SGDLS, CDR2 YYNGEE.

V gene TRBV7-9 combines with J gene TRBJ1-4; the match to TRBD1 covers 7 bases. Trimming took 8 bases from V and 6 from J; bases not matched to a gene: 3. The germline CDR1 and CDR2 sequences are SEHNR and FQNEAQ (reference sequence). The CDR3 extends over 12 amino acids. The CDR3 sequence is CASSGGYEKLFF. The CDR3 nucleotides are TGTGCCAGCTCAGGGGGGTATGAAAAACTGTTTTTT.

V gene TRBV5-5 combines with J gene TRBJ2-7; D is unclear. Germline CDR1 is SGHKS and CDR2 is YYEKEE (reference sequence). Trimming shortened V by 4 bases and J by 7 bases, and 9 bases separated the two germline ends. CDR3 length: 11 amino acids. The CDR3 DNA follows: TGTGCCAGCAGCACAGCTGGGGAGCAGTACTTC. It is translated as CASSTAGEQYF.

The chain uses TRBV19 and TRBJ2-1, with TRBD2 matching 9 bases. Losses at the gene ends were 4 bases for V and 3 bases for J; bases not matched to a gene: 4. CDR1 is LNHDA, CDR2 SQIVND, per germline (reference sequence). This CDR3 has 15 amino acids. The CDR3 region is CASSTGTSSYNEQFF. The DNA for the CDR3 is TGTGCCAGTAGTACCGGGACTAGCAGCTACAATGAGCAGTTCTTC.

The V call is TRBV4-1, the J call TRBJ2-1, with D uncertain. This CDR3 has 12 amino acids. CDR1 and CDR2 (germline): MGHRA, YSYEKL. V lost 3 bases, J lost 2 bases, and 2 bases lay in between. In DNA form, the CDR3 reads TGCGCCAGCAGCCACCCCTACAATGAGCAGTTCTTC. It encodes CASSHPYNEQFF.

The chain uses TRBV27 and TRBJ2-6; 9 bases align to TRBD1. V dropped 6 bases and J dropped 2; count of bases not matched to a gene: 8. The CDR3 contains 17 residues. Germline V gene data show CDR1 as MNHEY and CDR2 as SMNVEV (reference sequence). CDR3 region: CASRDKQGAPGANVLTF. CDR3 nucleotide sequence: TGTGCCAGCAGGGACAAACAGGGGGCGCCTGGGGCCAACGTCCTGACTTTC.

V is TRBV6-1 and J is TRBJ1-2; D gene ambiguous. The CDR3 consists of 13 residues. The V end was cut by 4 bases, the J end by 13 bases, with 19 bases between. From germline, CDR1 is MNHNS and CDR2 SASEGT. This CDR3 reads CASSAYGEPEGTF. The DNA of the CDR3 is TGTGCCAGCAGTGCATACGGGGAGCCAGAGGGCACCTTC.

V and J are TRBV19 and TRBJ2-1; 9 nucleotides agree with TRBD2. The trim removed 3 bases at V and 5 bases at J, leaving 2 bases unmatched. Germline values: CDR1 LNHDA, CDR2 SQIVND (reference sequence). This CDR3 comprises 14 residues. Here the CDR3 reads CASSIAGGNNEQFF. In nucleotides, the CDR3 is TGTGCCAGTAGTATTGCGGGAGGGAACAATGAGCAGTTCTTC.

This chain connects TRBV2 to TRBJ2-1, with 9 nucleotides matching TRBD1. In germline, CDR1 is SNHLY, CDR2 FYNNEI. CDR3 size: 14 residues. J was trimmed by 6 bases and V by 9 bases; bases with no gene match: 9. The CDR3 loop reads CARDRGQGSNEQFF. CDR3 coding DNA: TGTGCCAGAGACCGAGGACAGGGGAGCAATGAGCAGTTCTTC.